Listed below are T cell receptor beta chains from one sample, sequenced in a study of OX40 agonist ivuxolimab in advanced cancers. Generated by immunoSEQ multiplex PCR, the TCRdb table keeps only in-frame clones and is missing some. The table lists roughly 16,000 clones, over 75% of them singletons. The source material was CD4+ or CD8+ T cells sorted from blood, sampled in a trial of the OX40 agonist ivuxolimab. All receptors come from an adult with an advanced solid tumor such as melanoma, head and neck, liver or kidney cancer. Both conserved end residues are part of each CDR3. D genes are given only for firm matches. Where a row states a size, it is once, few, many or the class of an expanded clone; other rows omit it.

d_call,v_call,j_call,cdr3_length,clone_size,cdr3_aa,cdr3_nt
TRBD2,TRBV7-9,TRBJ2-7,13,few,CATRGSLEYEQYF,TGTGCCACACGCGGGAGTCTGGAATACGAGCAGTACTTC
NA,TRBV6-5,TRBJ1-2,13,NA,CASRAERGSGYTF,TGTGCCAGCCGGGCCGAACGGGGAAGTGGCTACACCTTC
NA,TRBV4-1,TRBJ1-1,14,NA,CASSQVDVGTEAFF,TGCGCCAGCAGCCAAGTAGATGTCGGGACTGAAGCTTTCTTT
TRBD1,TRBV7-8,TRBJ2-2,14,NA,CASTGQGNTGELFF,TGTGCCAGCACCGGACAGGGGAACACCGGGGAGCTGTTTTTT
NA,TRBV19,TRBJ1-5,14,NA,CASSARDINQPQHF,TGTGCCAGTAGTGCCCGGGACATCAATCAGCCCCAGCATTTT
TRBD2,TRBV28,TRBJ2-3,16,NA,CASSRVPLAGEDTQYF,TGTGCCAGCAGTAGAGTCCCACTAGCGGGAGAAGATACGCAGTATTTT
NA,TRBV11-2,TRBJ2-3,14,NA,CASGLFQGTDTQYF,TGTGCCAGCGGCCTGTTCCAAGGCACAGATACGCAGTATTTT
NA,TRBV10-3,TRBJ1-2,14,NA,CAISESAPNYGYTF,TGTGCCATCAGTGAGTCGGCCCCTAACTATGGCTACACCTTC
TRBD1,TRBV4-2,TRBJ1-2,17,once,CASSQGLGTESNYGYTF,TGTGCCAGCAGCCAAGGGTTGGGGACAGAATCTAACTATGGCTACACCTTC
TRBD2,TRBV4-2,TRBJ2-1,16,NA,CASSQDRPSGGNEQFF,TGTGCCAGCAGCCAAGATCGTCCTAGCGGGGGAAATGAGCAGTTCTTC
NA,TRBV27,TRBJ1-6,14,NA,CASSFYSYNSPLHF,TGTGCCAGCAGTTTCTACTCCTATAATTCACCCCTCCACTTT
NA,TRBV4-1,TRBJ1-5,14,NA,CASSQERGQQPQHF,TGCGCCAGCAGCCAAGAGAGAGGACAGCAGCCCCAGCATTTT
TRBD1,TRBV5-4,TRBJ1-2,15,NA,CASSLVVRGREGYTF,TGTGCCAGCAGCTTGGTGGTCAGGGGGCGCGAAGGCTACACCTTC
NA,TRBV4-3,TRBJ1-2,14,NA,CASSQDRGNYGYTF,TGCGCCAGCAGCCAAGACAGGGGTAACTATGGCTACACCTTC
NA,TRBV11-2,TRBJ2-7,14,NA,CASSPQGPTYEQYF,TGTGCCAGCAGCCCACAGGGACCCACCTACGAGCAGTACTTC
TRBD1,TRBV6-1,TRBJ1-4,14,NA,CASSETGGNEKLFF,TGTGCCAGCAGTGAAACAGGGGGAAATGAAAAACTGTTTTTT
NA,TRBV28,TRBJ2-4,14,NA,CASSSTLAKNIQYF,TGTGCCAGCAGCTCCACCCTAGCCAAAAACATTCAGTACTTC
NA,TRBV7-9,TRBJ2-7,12,NA,CASSPATYEQYF,TGTGCCAGCAGCCCCGCGACCTACGAGCAGTACTTC
TRBD1,TRBV13,TRBJ1-2,17,few,CASSLGQGERHVYGYTF,TGTGCCAGCAGCTTGGGACAGGGGGAACGCCACGTCTATGGCTACACCTTC
NA,TRBV19,TRBJ1-1,11,NA,CASSPGSLAFF,TGTGCCAGTAGCCCCGGGTCACTAGCTTTCTTT
NA,TRBV5-1,TRBJ1-1,14,medium-sized,CASSLPYDNTEAFF,TGCGCCAGCAGCTTGCCCTATGATAACACTGAAGCTTTCTTT
NA,TRBV7-2,TRBJ2-1,10,NA,CASGHNEQFF,TGTGCCAGCGGGCATAACGAGCAGTTCTTC
TRBD1,TRBV4-3,TRBJ2-1,15,NA,CASSQAYRGLDEQFF,TGCGCCAGCAGCCAGGCCTACAGGGGGCTCGATGAGCAGTTCTTC
TRBD1,TRBV7-2,TRBJ2-5,15,NA,CASSLRRQGQETQYF,TGTGCCAGCAGCTTGAGGCGACAGGGCCAAGAGACCCAGTACTTC
NA,TRBV7-8,TRBJ1-5,15,NA,CASSEARWSNQPQHF,TGTGCCAGCAGCGAAGCGCGGTGGAGCAATCAGCCCCAGCATTTT